This TCR beta chain was found in a study of blood T cell repertoires in COVID-19. In the study overall: Samples of COVID-19 (acute and convalescent) were obtained from the United States, Italy and Spain. Sources were T cells, B-cell-depleted T cells, or PBMCs; the material itself was cDNA or gDNA.

Methods used by the authors: Amplification of reference gene primers provided the estimated nucleated cell counts. Data came from immunoSEQ multiplex PCR; TCRdb stores just in-frame clones and leaves some out. The D gene and trimming were derived from the DNA, and the V and J assignments and clone size from that table. The data hold around 250,000 clones, with over 75% observed a single time. The CDR3 covers 14 residues. V was clipped by 6 bases and J by 2 bases, with 11 bases between them. Germline V gives CDR1 SEHNR, CDR2 FQNEAQ (reference sequence). Sequenced material: peripheral blood. The sequence derives from a human donor in a cohort sampled during active COVID-19. The V gene is TRBV7-9, the J gene TRBJ2-1, with D tentatively TRBD2 (6 bases). In DNA, the CDR3 is TGTGCCAGCAGTGGTCTAGCGCCCTACAATGAGCAGTTCTTC. Translation: CASSGLAPYNEQFF.